A single sample is the source of the 11 T cell receptor beta chains below, sequenced in a study of T cells in Graves' hyperthyroidism and ophthalmopathy. TCR beta CDR3 regions were amplified from RNA transcripts. HTBI primers were employed in a first-round RT-PCR of the TCR CDR3. TCRdb re-analysed the multiplex PCR reads in MiXCR, keeping a single row per CDR3 protein. Altogether 250,000 to 300,000 distinct CDR3 sequences are present, approximately 14% being singletons, with the ten largest covering 7% to 9%. The sequenced sample consisted of blood. Every receptor here comes from a woman between 40 and 55 years old with Graves' hyperthyroidism.

This clonotype was seen many times. The chain joins TRBV3-1 to TRBJ1-1, with a possible D match to TRBD1 (5 bases). CDR3 size: 16 residues. Germline CDR1 is LGHDT and CDR2 is YNNKEL (reference sequence). The V gene lost 4 bases and the J gene lost 1 base, with 16 bases spanning the gap. The CDR3: CASSRVRLQANTEAFF. In nucleotides, the CDR3 is TGTGCCAGCAGCCGAGTGAGGTTACAGGCGAACACTGAAGCTTTCTTT.

A few counts support this clonotype. This chain links TRBV29-1 with TRBJ2-1, with D perhaps TRBD2 (5 bases). Germline CDR1 reads SQVTM; CDR2 reads ANQGSEA. This CDR3 has 13 amino acids. V was shortened by 7 bases and J by 7 bases, with 17 bases between the two germline ends. Written as DNA, the CDR3 is TGCAGCGCGTTCGGGGTTAGGTCAAATGAGCAGTTCTTC. Its protein product is CSAFGVRSNEQFF.

The V gene is TRBV28, the J gene TRBJ1-2, with 9 bases fitting TRBD1. The germline V gene has CDR1 MDHEN and CDR2 SYDVKM. Germline trimming cut 8 bases from V and 5 bases from J; bases unmatched to any gene: 9. The CDR3 length is 14 residues. CDR3 DNA: TGTGCCAGCGGGGGGACAGGGAAATTTTATGGCTACACCTTC. Protein sequence: CASGGTGKFYGYTF.

This clonotype occurred a few times. A clone one base away is much larger, so this may be a read error. The gene calls are TRBV29-1 and TRBJ2-7; possibly TRBD1 for D (6 bases). The ends were cut back, 6 bases at V and 6 bases at J, with 18 bases in the middle. The CDR3 has 13 residues. CDR1 is SQVTM and CDR2 is ANQGSEA in the germline V gene. For the CDR3, the DNA is TGCAGCGTCCTTTCAGGGGCCGGCTGCGAGCAGTACTTC. Translation: CSVLSGAGCEQYF.

This clonotype was picked up many times. The chain links TRBV2 to TRBJ1-1; D is unclear. V was cut by 6 bases and J by 0 bases, with 11 bases left in between. CDR1 is SNHLY, CDR2 FYNNEI, per germline. The length of the CDR3 is 14 residues. The CDR3, as DNA: TGTGCCAGCAGACGACGTGCCCTGAACACTGAAGCTTTCTTT. It codes for CASRRRALNTEAFF.

This clonotype has only a few counts. The gene calls are TRBV6-1 and TRBJ2-6; unclear D gene. Trimming removed 2 bases at V and 0 bases at J, with 5 bases between. The V gene's germline CDR1 is MNHNS and CDR2 SASEGT. The length of the CDR3 is 15 residues. CDR3 in amino acids: CASSELDSGANVLTF. The CDR3 DNA reads as TGTGCCAGCAGTGAATTAGACTCTGGGGCCAACGTCCTGACTTTC.

The chain couples TRBV4-1 to TRBJ2-2; 7 bases agree with TRBD1. Per the germline V gene, CDR1 is MGHRA and CDR2 is YSYEKL. The CDR3 spans 16 residues. Losses at the gene ends were 2 bases for V and 5 bases for J; bases not matched to a gene: 8. The CDR3 bases are TGCGCCAGCAGCCAATACTCAGTACAGGGGACCGGGGAGCTGTTTTTT. Protein product: CASSQYSVQGTGELFF.

At least ten counts were recorded for this clonotype. The rearrangement uses TRBV6-6 and TRBJ2-7; 7 nucleotides match TRBD1. The germline V gene encodes CDR1 MNHNY and CDR2 SVGAGI (reference sequence). The trim removed 0 bases at V and 0 bases at J, leaving 5 bases unmatched. This CDR3 contains 16 residues. The CDR3 bases are TGTGCCAGCAGTTACTCTCTGGGACAGAGCTCCTACGAGCAGTACTTC. It yields the protein CASSYSLGQSSYEQYF.

This clonotype was seen many times. The J gene is TRBJ2-1, the V gene TRBV7-3, with D uncertain. V was trimmed by 1 base and J by 4 bases, leaving 8 bases between them. This CDR3 region has 14 residues. Germline V gives CDR1 SGHTA, CDR2 FQGTGA. CDR3 protein: CASSLNTRYNEQFF. The CDR3 nucleotides read TGTGCCAGCAGCTTAAATACCCGATACAATGAGCAGTTCTTC.

The chain joins TRBV3-1 to TRBJ2-2; a possible D gene is TRBD2 (6 bases). The ends were cut back, 4 bases at V and 5 bases at J, with 17 bases in the middle. The germline V gene has CDR1 LGHDT and CDR2 YNNKEL (reference sequence). The CDR3 has 16 residues. In nucleotides, the CDR3 is TGTGCCAGCAGCCCCAGGACTATAATTCCTACCGGGGAGCTGTTTTTT. Protein sequence: CASSPRTIIPTGELFF. Together with reference TRBV3-1 and TRBJ2-2, the CDR3 gives the full variable domain: DTAVSQTPKYLVTQMGNDKSIKCEQNLGHDTMYWYKQDSKKFLKIMFSYNNKELIINETVPNRFSPKSPDKAHLNLHINSLELGDSAVYFCASSPRTIIPTGELFFGEGSRLTVL.

With respect to this clonotype: One end of the junction is discordant with germline, which a read error may explain. The chain recombines TRBV24-1 with TRBJ2-1; D is perhaps TRBD2 (5 bases). CDR1 and CDR2 from the germline V gene are KGHDR and SFDVKD. The CDR3 is made up of 13 amino acids. The DNA for the CDR3 is TGTGCCACCAGTGGCCATAGCGACAATGGGCAGTTCTTC. Its protein is CATSGHSDNGQFF.